What follows are 24 T cell receptor beta chains derived from one specimen sequenced in a study of response to subunit inactivated influenza vaccine listed by TCRdb under 2018. Receptors were amplified or captured by RT-PCR. TCRdb shows the sequencer as Illumina HiSeq 2500. Clones were called with MiXCR by TCRdb after fastp trimmed the public reads at Q25, and only in-frame beta chains were retained. Each CDR3 protein gets just one entry, which takes the most common genes and DNA from the rows behind it. The sample includes approximately 530,000 distinct CDR3 sequences, with under 8.5% observed a single time. The top ten clonotypes cover roughly 13% of the sample. Sequences were derived from PBMCs from blood, sampled less than 30 months after vaccination. These receptors all come from a man aged 45 to 70 who received an inactivated influenza vaccine. Donor details come from another sample of the same person, matched by shared clones.

The table lists this clonotype with many counts. CDR3 nucleotides: TGTGCCAGCTCACCGGGACTAGCAGACACCGGGGAGCTGTTTTTT. Its protein product is CASSPGLADTGELFF. The rearrangement joins TRBV18 to TRBJ2-2; 9 bases match TRBD2. The germline gives CDR1 KGHSH, CDR2 LQKENI. There are 15 residues in the CDR3. V lost 3 bases to trimming and J lost 3 bases; unmatched junction nucleotides: 2.

The J gene is TRBJ1-5, the V gene TRBV12-3 or TRBV12-4; 11 positions agree with TRBD1. J was trimmed by 5 bases and V by 5 bases; bases with no gene match: 5. The CDR3 has 15 residues. The CDR3 sequence is CASSAGTGGYQPQHF. CDR3 DNA: TGTGCCAGCAGTGCCGGGACAGGGGGGTATCAGCCCCAGCATTTT.

The chain recombines TRBV20-1 with TRBJ1-1; 8 bases are shared with TRBD1. With V trimmed by 3 bases and J by 11 bases, 8 bases remained unmatched. The germline V gene encodes CDR1 DFQATT and CDR2 SNEGSKA (reference sequence). The CDR3 covers 12 residues. The DNA for the CDR3 is TGCAGTGCTAGCTCAGGGGGCGCTTGGGCTTTCTTT. Translated, it gives CSASSGGAWAFF.

The V and J genes are TRBV5-6 and TRBJ2-4; D tentatively fits TRBD1 or TRBD2 (6 bases each). The germline CDR1 and CDR2 sequences are SGHDT and YYEEEE. V was shortened by 5 bases and J by 3 bases, with 12 bases between the two germline ends. The CDR3 is 14 amino acids. CDR3 region: CASRERGVKNIQYF. CDR3 DNA sequence: TGTGCCAGCAGAGAAAGGGGGGTCAAAAACATTCAGTACTTC. The full variable domain, completed using reference TRBV5-6 and TRBJ2-4, is DAGVTQSPTHLIKTRGQQVTLRCSPKSGHDTVSWYQQALGQGPQFIFQYYEEEERQRGNFPDRFSGHQFPNYSSELNVNALLLGDSALYLCASRERGVKNIQYFGAGTRLSVL.

The rearrangement links TRBV3-1 to TRBJ1-1; no definite D call. The CDR3 extends over 13 amino acids. Germline V gene data show CDR1 as LGHDT and CDR2 as YNNKEL (reference sequence). Trimming stripped 7 bases from V and 1 base from J, with 10 bases between. The DNA of the CDR3 is TGTGCCAGCATGCGACATCAGAACACTGAAGCTTTCTTT. This sequence encodes CASMRHQNTEAFF.

This clonotype was seen more than once but under ten times. The chain has TRBV2 and TRBJ1-5; TRBD1 agrees at 8 bases. The length of the CDR3 is 15 residues. Germline-derived CDR1 and CDR2 are SNHLY and FYNNEI. V dropped 5 bases and J dropped 5; count of bases not matched to a gene: 8. The CDR3 bases are TGTGCCAGCAGTTCCCGGGGACAGGATTATCAGCCCCAGCATTTT. It codes for CASSSRGQDYQPQHF.

In its sample, this clonotype was seen many times. The gene calls are TRBV24-1 and TRBJ2-1; D call uncertain. CDR1 is KGHDR, CDR2 SFDVKD, per germline. Between the trimmed V and J ends, which lost 7 bases and 4 bases, there was a span of 10 bases. CDR3 length: 13 residues. The CDR3 DNA reads as TGTGCCACCAGGAAGGCAGGTTACAATGAGCAGTTCTTC. Its translation: CATRKAGYNEQFF.

This clonotype was counted only a few times. This chain links TRBV7-3 with TRBJ2-1, with D unresolved. The CDR3 has 13 residues. The germline gives CDR1 SGHTA, CDR2 FQGTGA. The V end was cut by 2 bases, the J end by 5 bases, with 7 bases between. CDR3 bases: TGTGCCAGCAGCTTATCAGTAAACAATGAGCAGTTCTTC. It is translated as CASSLSVNNEQFF.

This clonotype has more than one count but fewer than ten. This chain connects TRBV15 to TRBJ2-3; TRBD2 matches 7 bases. This CDR3 is 14 amino acids long. Germline V lookup: CDR1 LNHNV, CDR2 YYDKDF (reference sequence). V shed 5 bases and J 2 bases; nucleotides not matched to a gene: 4. The CDR3 loop reads CATSGGTNTDTQYF. Here the CDR3 DNA reads TGTGCCACCAGCGGCGGGACTAACACAGATACGCAGTATTTT.

This clonotype was observed a few times. The chain recombines TRBV29-1 with TRBJ2-3; the match to TRBD2 covers 13 bases. Germline V lookup: CDR1 SQVTM, CDR2 ANQGSEA. The CDR3 is made up of 16 amino acids. V shed 6 bases and J 0 bases; nucleotides not matched to a gene: 6. In DNA, the CDR3 is TGCAGCGTAGAAAGGACTAGCGGGGGAAGCACAGATACGCAGTATTTT. It yields the protein CSVERTSGGSTDTQYF.

This clonotype was seen a handful of times. The chain carries TRBV18 and TRBJ1-5, with 9 bases identical to TRBD1. The trim removed 5 bases at V and 5 bases at J, leaving 4 bases unmatched. The CDR3 is made up of 14 amino acids. Germline V gene lookup returns CDR1 KGHSH and CDR2 LQKENI. CDR3 in DNA: TGTGCCAGCTCAAAGGGACAGGGCGATCAGCCCCAGCATTTT. Protein sequence: CASSKGQGDQPQHF.

This CDR3 reads CAISESGTGGEKLFF. CDR3 DNA sequence: TGTGCCATCAGTGAGTCGGGGACAGGGGGTGAAAAACTGTTTTTT. V and J are TRBV10-3 and TRBJ1-4; 11 bases agree with TRBD1. Trimming took 0 bases from V and 7 from J; bases not matched to a gene: 1. CDR3 size: 15 residues. Germline-derived CDR1 and CDR2 are ENHRY and SYGVKD.

V and J are TRBV5-1 and TRBJ2-7; tentatively, D is TRBD1 or TRBD2 (5 bases each). V was shortened by 1 base and J by 6 bases, with 11 bases between the two germline ends. This CDR3 comprises 13 residues. Per the germline V gene, CDR1 is SGHRS and CDR2 is YFSETQ. DNA for the CDR3: TGCGCCAGCAGCTTGAGCAGGGAGAGCGAGCAGTACTTC. It translates to CASSLSRESEQYF.

The table lists this clonotype with many counts. The V gene is TRBV4-2, the J gene TRBJ1-5; D possibly corresponds to TRBD1 (6 bases). Germline CDR1 LGHNA, CDR2 YNFKEQ. The V end lost 0 bases, the J end lost 6 bases, and 15 bases lay between the germline ends. The CDR3 sequence is 16 residues long. This CDR3 is CASSQELQGYAQPQHF. In nucleotides, the CDR3 is TGTGCCAGCAGCCAAGAGTTACAGGGTTATGCTCAGCCCCAGCATTTT.

The rearrangement joins TRBV4-2 to TRBJ1-2, with a possible D match to TRBD1 (6 bases). This CDR3 is built from 14 residues. Trimming took off 1 base at V and 5 bases at J, with 11 bases between the two ends. CDR1 LGHNA and CDR2 YNFKEQ come from the germline V gene. In nucleotides, the CDR3 is TGTGCCAGCAGCCAAGCCGGACAGATTTATGGCTACACCTTC. Translating it yields CASSQAGQIYGYTF.

This clonotype was counted ten times or more. The rearrangement uses TRBV5-1 and TRBJ2-7, with 12 bases fitting TRBD2. CDR3 length equals 16 residues. Trimming at V came to 4 bases and at J to 4 bases, leaving 9 bases not matched to a gene. Germline loops: CDR1 SGHRS, CDR2 YFSETQ. The CDR3 region is CASSTSTSGRGYEQYF. As DNA, the CDR3 is TGCGCCAGCAGCACGTCGACTAGCGGGAGAGGATACGAGCAGTACTTC. Variable domain in full (rest from reference TRBV5-1 and TRBJ2-7): KAGVTQTPRYLIKTRGQQVTLSCSPISGHRSVSWYQQTPGQGLQFLFEYFSETQRNKGNFPGRFSGRQFSNSRSEMNVSTLELGDSALYLCASSTSTSGRGYEQYFGPGTRLTVT.

This clonotype was seen only a few times. This chain links TRBV7-9 with TRBJ2-7; TRBD1 matches 7 bases. The V gene's germline CDR1 is SEHNR and CDR2 FQNEAQ (reference sequence). V lost 5 bases to trimming and J lost 4 bases; unmatched junction nucleotides: 11. This CDR3 comprises 15 residues. The CDR3 coding sequence is TGTGCCAGCAGCGAACAGGGGAATCTGTGGTACGAGCAGTACTTC. This codes for CASSEQGNLWYEQYF.

This clonotype showed up just a few times. V gene TRBV20-1 combines with J gene TRBJ1-6, with 7 positions matching TRBD1. Losses at the gene ends were 0 bases for V and 6 bases for J; bases not matched to a gene: 8. This CDR3 region has 16 residues. The V gene's germline CDR1 is DFQATT and CDR2 SNEGSKA (reference sequence). CDR3 sequence reads: CSAREGGSPVNSPLHF. The CDR3 DNA follows: TGCAGTGCTAGAGAAGGGGGCTCTCCCGTTAATTCACCCCTCCACTTT.

The chain recombines TRBV18 with TRBJ1-1; D gene unclear. Germline V gene sequence: CDR1 KGHSH, CDR2 LQKENI. The V gene lost 0 bases and the J gene lost 1 base, with 3 bases spanning the gap. The CDR3 extends over 13 amino acids. The CDR3 region has the DNA TGTGCCAGCTCACCACCGTGGAACACTGAAGCTTTCTTT. Its protein is CASSPPWNTEAFF.

Ten or more counts support this clonotype. V usage is TRBV4-2 and J usage is TRBJ2-7; D assignment may be TRBD1 or TRBD2 (5 bases each). This CDR3 region has 13 residues. Trimming cost V 6 bases and J 5 bases, with 14 bases left between them. CDR1 is LGHNA and CDR2 is YNFKEQ in the germline V gene. CDR3 region: CASSLRGPDEQYF. The DNA for the CDR3 is TGTGCCAGCAGTCTTAGGGGACCCGACGAGCAGTACTTC.

This clonotype has a count of ten or more. CDR3 protein: CASSLLGLSTDTQYF. The CDR3 DNA sequence: TGTGCCAGCAGCTTACTAGGATTGAGCACAGATACGCAGTATTTT. The chain uses TRBV7-9 and TRBJ2-3; no clear D. The V end lost 2 bases, the J end lost 0 bases, and 9 bases lay between the germline ends. The V gene's germline CDR1 is SEHNR and CDR2 FQNEAQ (reference sequence). The length of the CDR3 is 15 residues.

The V and J genes are TRBV7-2 and TRBJ2-3, with D tentatively TRBD1 (6 bases). Germline V gene data show CDR1 as SGHTA and CDR2 as FQGNSA. The CDR3 is 16 residues long. The V gene lost 3 bases and the J gene lost 4 bases, with 17 bases spanning the gap. The CDR3: CASSLKGQGPSDTQYF. CDR3 coding DNA: TGTGCCAGCAGCTTGAAGGGACAAGGGCCATCAGATACGCAGTATTTT.

This clonotype occurred a few times. CDR3 in amino acids: CASSQRLEGFYGYTF. As DNA, the CDR3 is TGCGCCAGCAGCCAAAGGCTGGAGGGGTTCTATGGCTACACCTTC. The V gene is TRBV4-1, the J gene TRBJ1-2; maybe TRBD1 (5 bases). CDR1 is MGHRA, CDR2 YSYEKL, per germline. Trimming pared 2 bases from V and 4 bases from J, leaving 14 bases between. The CDR3 is 15 residues long.

This chain joins TRBV28 and TRBJ2-7, with D possibly being TRBD1 or TRBD2 (5 bases each). V gave up 5 bases and J gave up 3 bases, with 23 bases separating them. Germline lookup yields CDR1 MDHEN and CDR2 SYDVKM. This CDR3 region has 17 residues. DNA for the CDR3: TGTGCCAGCAGTGTATCCCGAGGGGTGCCACTCGTCTACGAGCAGTACTTC. Translation gives CASSVSRGVPLVYEQYF.